This TCR beta chain was identified in a study of T cells in Graves' hyperthyroidism and ophthalmopathy. The overall study: Peripheral blood was acquired at first diagnosis, ahead of any therapy whatsoever.

This clonotype was detected a few times. The source material, RNA transcripts, was used to amplify TCR beta CDR3 regions. An initial round of RT-PCR targeting the TCR CDR3 relied on the HTBI primer set. TCRdb passed the multiplex PCR reads through MiXCR, listing each CDR3 protein once. The sample carries around 570,000 distinct CDR3 sequences, roughly 21% recorded once. The germline V and J ends were trimmed by 1 base and 7 bases, with 20 bases remaining between them. Germline V gene sequence: CDR1 DFQATT, CDR2 SNEGSKA (reference sequence). The CDR3 loop spans 15 amino acids. The V and J genes are TRBV20-1 and TRBJ2-7, with a possible D match to TRBD2 (6 bases). This sequence originates from a man aged 40-49 years with Graves' ophthalmopathy. The sequenced material came from blood. The CDR3 DNA reads as TGCAGTGCTAGAGCCCCTTTTGGGGTAGCGGAAGAGCAGTACTTC. It specifies CSARAPFGVAEEQYF.